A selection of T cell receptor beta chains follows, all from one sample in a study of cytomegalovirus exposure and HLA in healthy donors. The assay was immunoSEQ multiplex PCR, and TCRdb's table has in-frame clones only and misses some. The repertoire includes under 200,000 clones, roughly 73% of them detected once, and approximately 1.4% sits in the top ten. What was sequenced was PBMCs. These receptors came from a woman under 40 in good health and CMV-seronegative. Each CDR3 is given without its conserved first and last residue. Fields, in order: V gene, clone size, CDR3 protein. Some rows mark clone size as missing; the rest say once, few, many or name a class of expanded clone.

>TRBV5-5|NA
ASSLARGTDTQY
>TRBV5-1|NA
ASSLEAAGETQY
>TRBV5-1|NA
ASSLAGGADGYT
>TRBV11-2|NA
ASSFVRGTGSYEQY
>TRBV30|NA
ATGGVFTYEQY
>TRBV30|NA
AWSVPGSTEAF
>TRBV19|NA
ASSSPGLGLYEQY
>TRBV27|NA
ASSLMARGDQPQH
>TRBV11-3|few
ASSPPGSATQY
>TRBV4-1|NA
ASSQDRETGIYGYT
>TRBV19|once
ASSMGLSRTGELF
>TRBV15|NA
ATSAPLAGITDTQY
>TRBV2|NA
ASSEGQGRTYGQY
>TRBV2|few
ASMIAGSYNEQF
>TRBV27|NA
ASSLTGGYGYT
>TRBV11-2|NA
ASSLVLSSSSYNEQF
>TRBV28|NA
ASSRTGHSNQPQH
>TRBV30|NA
AWSAGSNQPQH
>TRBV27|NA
ASSSGQINEKLF
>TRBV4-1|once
ASSQVRGLGPGELF
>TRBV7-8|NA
ASSFPERGGLTDTQY
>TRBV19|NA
ASSRQGVGNQPQH
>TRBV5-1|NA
ASSLRPGENIQY
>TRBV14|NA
ASSQDYGQPQH
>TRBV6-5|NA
ASTFQGFTEAF
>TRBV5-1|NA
ASSYGNPNYVYT
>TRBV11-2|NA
ASSWDRQETQY
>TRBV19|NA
ASSLDYSNQPQH
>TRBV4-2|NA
ASSQDGPSGEQY
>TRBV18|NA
ASSPSTGGTYEQY
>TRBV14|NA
ASSLIGTPSYNEQF
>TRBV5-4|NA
ASSLTGTDEKLF
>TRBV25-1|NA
ASRDRGSPLH
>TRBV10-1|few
ASSLFLYNSPLH
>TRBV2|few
ASTDLVGGEKLF
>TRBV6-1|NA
ASRGSWRGNQPQH
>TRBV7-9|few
ASSLSPQTVTGELF
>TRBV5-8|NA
ASSLGTGLGYT
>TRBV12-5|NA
ASGLDRGTEAF
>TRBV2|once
ASSEDISKGSNQPQH
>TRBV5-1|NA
ASSVFQGANYGYT
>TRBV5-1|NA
ASSPDPGADYGYT
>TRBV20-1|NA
SASGGEKLF
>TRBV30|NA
AWADLAGNNEQF